A single T cell receptor (beta chain) is shown here with its context. The antigen it binds to is not known. The input lacks base qualities; no much larger clone sits a single base away. The CDR3 regions of human TCRbeta chains were analyzed by immunosequencing. In the source study's methods: Repertoire TCRs were checked for matches against a reference library of SARS-CoV-2-specific TCRs that had been generated using the MIRA antigen-specificity platform. Breadth was defined as the fraction of unique TCRs that were SARS-CoV-2-associated, and depth was defined as the fraction of total T cells that were SARS-CoV-2-associated. Using the MIRA data, every spike-specific TCR was mapped to the spike region that the TCR reacted to and assigned to either a CD4 or a CD8 class. Log10-transformed breadth and depth values were compared by one-way ANOVA with Sidak's multiple comparisons tests. The clones in this table, taken by TCRdb from immuneACCESS, are in-frame only. Not every clone is retained; where verified, under half of the shortfall comes from an unresolved V gene, and the cause of the rest is unknown. V and J calls and clone size are those listed in that table; D and trimming were worked out from the DNA. The sample table contains about 180,000 clones; only one count was recorded for roughly nine tenths of them. The biggest ten clones account for 6.9% of the sample.

The data are from a study of T cell responses to AZD1222 COVID-19 vaccine (dated by TCRdb to 2020 to 2022). The study in broad terms: AZD1222 recipients whose second dose came at about 4 weeks and those whose second dose came at about 12 weeks were combined into one group, since spike-specific TCR depth and breadth did not differ between the two schedules. A total of over 230 trial participants underwent TCR sequencing, of whom around 210 had received two doses of AZD1222 and around 25 had received two doses of the MenACWY control vaccine. Enrollment into the trials was organized by age into subgroups of 18-55, 56-69 and 70-plus years, and those subgroups contained around 150, 28 and 57 TCR-sequenced participants, respectively.

What the research found in general, with its limitations: Most participants were white British and females outnumbered males, and the authors suggested that clonal diversity may have been underestimated. Conclusions about previously exposed vaccinees are limited because only six or seven AZD1222 recipients were SARS-CoV-2 seropositive at baseline. CD4 TCRs associated with the vaccine covered the entire spike protein, and the dominant responses were in regions 160-218 and 743-854. After two AZD1222 doses, both the breadth and the depth of spike-specific TCRs were significantly higher than at day 0 and than in MenACWY recipients. Because no day 14 peak-response samples were available, the repertoires could be characterized only after the peak T cell response. Epitopes outside the regions mutated in the B.1.351 and B.1.1.7 variants were reportedly recognized by nearly half of the unique spike-specific TCRs. The 56-69-year group was small, and its depth increase did not reach significance, likely because of low power.

Taken with the paper, the label for time point translates to: baseline before first vaccination. The vaccinee samples were drawn from two UK trials, COV001 and COV002, one of which was a single-blind randomized controlled phase 2/3 trial testing AZD1222 (ChAdOx1 nCoV-19) in healthy adults. For TCRbeta chain sequencing, PBMC samples from trial participants were taken at day 0 and at day 28 after the second dose. As encoded in the germline V gene, CDR1 is MNHEY while CDR2 is SVGAGI. The CDR3, cysteine through phenylalanine, is 13 amino acids long. The CDR3 DNA has 39 bases and is translated from base 1. V is pared back by 2 bases and J by 5 bases, with 6 bases lying between the germline termini.

The sequence is built from TRBV6-5 and TRBJ1-4, with the D gene call left open. Specimen: peripheral blood, collected on day 0 of AZD1222 vaccination. The sequence was obtained from an adult in good health. The sequenced DNA is TGTGCCAGCAGTTACACGGGAAATGAAAAACTGTTTTTT. Translated, this gives CASSYTGNEKLFF.